A selection of T cell receptor beta chains follows, all from one sample in a study of blood T cell repertoires in COVID-19. Sequenced by immunoSEQ multiplex PCR; TCRdb stores in-frame clones only, minus some. The sample lists just over 150,000 clones; roughly four fifths were seen once. Sequencing was carried out using peripheral blood. All receptors come from a woman of 80 years or more with acute or convalescent COVID-19. CDR3s include the opening cysteine and the closing phenylalanine or tryptophan. D genes are given only for firm matches. Size tells how often a clone was seen (once, few, many) or the class of an expanded clone, and some rows leave it out.

J gene: TRBJ1-2
V gene: TRBV13
clone size: -
D gene: -
CDR3 length: 14
CDR3 DNA: TGTGCCAGCAGTCCCACTCAGGCGACCTATGGCTACACCTTC
CDR3 protein: CASSPTQATYGYTF

J gene: TRBJ1-6
V gene: TRBV29-1
clone size: few
D gene: -
CDR3 length: 13
CDR3 DNA: TGCAGCGTTGCCTCTAGTCCTAATTCACCCCTCCACTTT
CDR3 protein: CSVASSPNSPLHF

J gene: TRBJ1-5
V gene: TRBV6-6
clone size: -
D gene: TRBD1
CDR3 length: 15
CDR3 DNA: TGTGCCAGCAGTTACGACAGGGAGACAGATCAGCCCCAGCATTTT
CDR3 protein: CASSYDRETDQPQHF

J gene: TRBJ2-7
V gene: TRBV18
clone size: -
D gene: TRBD1
CDR3 length: 15
CDR3 DNA: TGTGCCAGCTCACCACGACAGGGGGCATCCTACGAGCAGTACTTC
CDR3 protein: CASSPRQGASYEQYF

J gene: TRBJ1-4
V gene: TRBV2
clone size: -
D gene: -
CDR3 length: 15
CDR3 DNA: TGTGCCAGCGGACCCCTGGGGCAGATTAATGAAAAACTGTTTTTT
CDR3 protein: CASGPLGQINEKLFF

J gene: TRBJ1-3
V gene: TRBV27
clone size: -
D gene: -
CDR3 length: 16
CDR3 DNA: TGTGCCAGCAGTTTATTACCACCCTACTCTGGAAACACCATATATTTT
CDR3 protein: CASSLLPPYSGNTIYF

J gene: TRBJ2-5
V gene: TRBV5-1
clone size: -
D gene: TRBD1
CDR3 length: 15
CDR3 DNA: TGCGCCAGCAGCGGACAGGGGTCGGTAAGAGAGACCCAGTACTTC
CDR3 protein: CASSGQGSVRETQYF

J gene: TRBJ1-1
V gene: TRBV19
clone size: -
D gene: -
CDR3 length: 15
CDR3 DNA: TGTGCCAGTAGTATAGAGGCGGATATGAACACTGAAGCTTTCTTT
CDR3 protein: CASSIEADMNTEAFF

J gene: TRBJ1-6
V gene: TRBV6-5
clone size: -
D gene: TRBD1
CDR3 length: 12
CDR3 DNA: TGTGCCAGCAGGGGGACAGCTTCACCCCTCCACTTT
CDR3 protein: CASRGTASPLHF

J gene: TRBJ1-6
V gene: TRBV4-1
clone size: -
D gene: TRBD1
CDR3 length: 15
CDR3 DNA: TGCGCCAGCAGCCTATTACCGACAGGGGGCTCACCCCTCCACTTT
CDR3 protein: CASSLLPTGGSPLHF

J gene: TRBJ2-7
V gene: TRBV5-1
clone size: -
D gene: TRBD1
CDR3 length: 16
CDR3 DNA: TGCGCCAGCAGCTCCGGACAGGGCGGTACTACCTACGAGCAGTACTTC
CDR3 protein: CASSSGQGGTTYEQYF

J gene: TRBJ1-1
V gene: TRBV27
clone size: -
D gene: -
CDR3 length: 15
CDR3 DNA: TGTGCCACTAGCCCTTTAATCAGGGGGAACACTGAAGCTTTCTTT
CDR3 protein: CATSPLIRGNTEAFF

J gene: TRBJ2-7
V gene: TRBV19
clone size: -
D gene: TRBD2
CDR3 length: 16
CDR3 DNA: TGTGCCAGTAGTAACCCCTCGGGCGGGAGGGCCTACGAGCAGTACTTC
CDR3 protein: CASSNPSGGRAYEQYF

J gene: TRBJ1-5
V gene: TRBV13
clone size: -
D gene: -
CDR3 length: 15
CDR3 DNA: TGTGCCAGCAGCTTAGGGAGGGGGTCACACCAGCCCCAGCATTTT
CDR3 protein: CASSLGRGSHQPQHF

J gene: TRBJ2-1
V gene: TRBV3-1/TRBV3-2
clone size: -
D gene: -
CDR3 length: 15
CDR3 DNA: TGTGCCAGCAGTCCAAGCGGGCGCTCCTACAATGAGCAGTTCTTC
CDR3 protein: CASSPSGRSYNEQFF

J gene: TRBJ1-2
V gene: TRBV4-1
clone size: once
D gene: TRBD1
CDR3 length: 14
CDR3 DNA: TGCGCCAGCAGCCAAGACCTAGTAACAGGGGACGCCACCTTC
CDR3 protein: CASSQDLVTGDATF

J gene: TRBJ1-6
V gene: TRBV7-6
clone size: -
D gene: -
CDR3 length: 16
CDR3 DNA: TGTGCCAGCACCTTAAAGTCAGGCTCCTATAATTCACCCCTCCACTTT
CDR3 protein: CASTLKSGSYNSPLHF

J gene: TRBJ2-7
V gene: TRBV27
clone size: -
D gene: TRBD1
CDR3 length: 15
CDR3 DNA: TGTGCCAGCAGCTTCCCCGGGACAGGTTCTGGAGAGCAGTACTTC
CDR3 protein: CASSFPGTGSGEQYF

J gene: TRBJ2-1
V gene: TRBV4-3
clone size: -
D gene: TRBD2
CDR3 length: 15
CDR3 DNA: TGCGCCAGCAGCCAAGAAGGGACTAGGAACAATGAGCAGTTCTTC
CDR3 protein: CASSQEGTRNNEQFF

J gene: TRBJ2-1
V gene: TRBV20-1
clone size: -
D gene: TRBD1
CDR3 length: 11
CDR3 DNA: TGCAGTGCTGACAGGGGCCATGAGCAGTTCTTC
CDR3 protein: CSADRGHEQFF

J gene: TRBJ2-1
V gene: TRBV6-5
clone size: -
D gene: TRBD2
CDR3 length: 15
CDR3 DNA: TGTGCCAGCAGTTACTCGCCTAGCGGGAGCTCTGAGCAGTTCTTC
CDR3 protein: CASSYSPSGSSEQFF

J gene: TRBJ1-5
V gene: TRBV5-1
clone size: -
D gene: TRBD1
CDR3 length: 14
CDR3 DNA: TGCGCCAGCAGCTCGGGACAGCCTAATCAGCCCCAGCATTTT
CDR3 protein: CASSSGQPNQPQHF

J gene: TRBJ1-1
V gene: TRBV1
clone size: few
D gene: -
CDR3 length: 17
CDR3 DNA: TGCACCAGCAGCCAAGAGGACAGGGAAGGCCTGAACACTGAAGCTTTCTTT
CDR3 protein: CTSSQEDREGLNTEAFF

J gene: TRBJ2-1
V gene: TRBV3-1/TRBV3-2
clone size: -
D gene: -
CDR3 length: 16
CDR3 DNA: TGTGCCAGCAGCCAAGACCGGGGGACCCTCTACAATGAGCAGTTCTTC
CDR3 protein: CASSQDRGTLYNEQFF

J gene: TRBJ2-5
V gene: TRBV30
clone size: -
D gene: -
CDR3 length: 11
CDR3 DNA: TGTGCCTGGAGTGTATCTGAGACCCAGTACTTC
CDR3 protein: CAWSVSETQYF

J gene: TRBJ2-7
V gene: TRBV4-1
clone size: -
D gene: TRBD1
CDR3 length: 14
CDR3 DNA: TGCGCCAGCAGCCAAGCGGGACAGGGATCCGAGCAGTACTTC
CDR3 protein: CASSQAGQGSEQYF

J gene: TRBJ2-1
V gene: TRBV9
clone size: -
D gene: TRBD1
CDR3 length: 13
CDR3 DNA: TGTGCCAGCAGCGTGGGACAGGGTGATGAGCAGTTCTTC
CDR3 protein: CASSVGQGDEQFF

J gene: TRBJ2-1
V gene: TRBV6-4
clone size: -
D gene: TRBD2
CDR3 length: 13
CDR3 DNA: TGTGCCAGCAGTGACTCACTAGCGGGTGAGCAGTTCTTC
CDR3 protein: CASSDSLAGEQFF

J gene: TRBJ2-1
V gene: TRBV21-1
clone size: -
D gene: -
CDR3 length: 19
CDR3 DNA: TGTGCCAGCAGCAAGGGTCGGACACGCTTGACTAGCGACTACAATGAGCAGTTCTTC
CDR3 protein: CASSKGRTRLTSDYNEQFF

J gene: TRBJ2-1
V gene: TRBV9
clone size: -
D gene: -
CDR3 length: 13
CDR3 DNA: TGTGCCAGCAGCGTAGGACTCGCAAATGAGCAGTTCTTC
CDR3 protein: CASSVGLANEQFF

J gene: TRBJ1-2
V gene: TRBV27
clone size: -
D gene: -
CDR3 length: 16
CDR3 DNA: TGTGCCAGCAGATTGGGCCGACGGACAAATTGGAATGGCTACACCTTC
CDR3 protein: CASRLGRRTNWNGYTF

J gene: TRBJ1-6
V gene: TRBV3-1/TRBV3-2
clone size: -
D gene: TRBD1
CDR3 length: 15
CDR3 DNA: TGTGCCAGCAGCCACTCCCTCTCAGGGGGTTTGCCCCTCCACTTT
CDR3 protein: CASSHSLSGGLPLHF

J gene: TRBJ2-1
V gene: TRBV18
clone size: -
D gene: -
CDR3 length: 14
CDR3 DNA: TGTGCCAGCTCACCACCGGGGGCGCGGGATGAGCAGTTCTTC
CDR3 protein: CASSPPGARDEQFF

J gene: TRBJ1-2
V gene: TRBV3-1/TRBV3-2
clone size: -
D gene: TRBD1
CDR3 length: 16
CDR3 DNA: TGTGCCAGCAGCCAAGATTGGACAGGCTCGGGTTATGGCTACACCTTC
CDR3 protein: CASSQDWTGSGYGYTF

J gene: TRBJ1-2
V gene: TRBV5-4
clone size: -
D gene: -
CDR3 length: 14
CDR3 DNA: TGTGCCAGCAGCTTTTATCCGGGTACGCATGGCTACACCTTC
CDR3 protein: CASSFYPGTHGYTF

J gene: TRBJ1-1
V gene: TRBV30
clone size: once
D gene: -
CDR3 length: 14
CDR3 DNA: TGTGCCTGGAGTGTACTTGTGGGGGCTGGTGAAGCTTTCTTT
CDR3 protein: CAWSVLVGAGEAFF

J gene: TRBJ1-4
V gene: TRBV29-1
clone size: -
D gene: -
CDR3 length: 14
CDR3 DNA: TGCAGCGTTGAAGATAATGCGGGGTCTGAAAAACTGTTTTTT
CDR3 protein: CSVEDNAGSEKLFF

J gene: TRBJ1-1
V gene: TRBV30
clone size: -
D gene: -
CDR3 length: 14
CDR3 DNA: TGTGCCTGGAAATGGCTGGGGGGGAACACTGAAGCTTTCTTT
CDR3 protein: CAWKWLGGNTEAFF

J gene: TRBJ1-1
V gene: TRBV21-1
clone size: -
D gene: -
CDR3 length: 17
CDR3 DNA: TGTGCCAGCAGCAAAGTCTTTCTAGGGGGCGAGGACACTGAAGCTTTCTTT
CDR3 protein: CASSKVFLGGEDTEAFF

J gene: TRBJ1-1
V gene: TRBV27
clone size: -
D gene: TRBD1
CDR3 length: 13
CDR3 DNA: TGTGCCAGCAGTTTAAGGGGCAGGGGGGAAGCTTTCTTT
CDR3 protein: CASSLRGRGEAFF

J gene: TRBJ1-5
V gene: TRBV2
clone size: -
D gene: -
CDR3 length: 12
CDR3 DNA: TGTGCCAGCGCAGGGGGCAATCAGCCCCAGCATTTT
CDR3 protein: CASAGGNQPQHF

J gene: TRBJ1-2
V gene: TRBV29-1
clone size: -
D gene: -
CDR3 length: 11
CDR3 DNA: TGCAGCGTTGAATTGTACAATGGCTACACCTTC
CDR3 protein: CSVELYNGYTF

J gene: TRBJ1-2
V gene: TRBV19
clone size: -
D gene: TRBD1
CDR3 length: 17
CDR3 DNA: TGTGCCAGTCGACCGGGACAGGGTCGTCTCTTACCGCGTGGCTACACCTTC
CDR3 protein: CASRPGQGRLLPRGYTF

J gene: TRBJ1-5
V gene: TRBV5-8
clone size: once
D gene: TRBD1
CDR3 length: 15
CDR3 DNA: TGTGCCAGCAACAGGGGACATAGCGGCAATCAGCCCCAGCATTTT
CDR3 protein: CASNRGHSGNQPQHF

J gene: TRBJ2-4
V gene: TRBV3-1/TRBV3-2
clone size: -
D gene: TRBD2
CDR3 length: 14
CDR3 DNA: TGTGCCAGCAGCATCAGCGGGAGATTTGACATTCAGTACTTC
CDR3 protein: CASSISGRFDIQYF

J gene: TRBJ1-1
V gene: TRBV5-1
clone size: -
D gene: TRBD1
CDR3 length: 13
CDR3 DNA: TGCGCCAGCAACAGGGGCGGGAACACTGAAGCTTTCTTT
CDR3 protein: CASNRGGNTEAFF

J gene: TRBJ2-1
V gene: TRBV10-3
clone size: -
D gene: TRBD2
CDR3 length: 12
CDR3 DNA: TGTGCCATCAGTGACGGGGGACTAGCGGAGTTCTTC
CDR3 protein: CAISDGGLAEFF

J gene: TRBJ1-2
V gene: TRBV10-3
clone size: -
D gene: -
CDR3 length: 15
CDR3 DNA: TGTGCCATCAGTGAGGGGGGGTATGGCGCATATGGCTACACCTTC
CDR3 protein: CAISEGGYGAYGYTF

J gene: TRBJ1-2
V gene: TRBV3-1/TRBV3-2
clone size: -
D gene: -
CDR3 length: 11
CDR3 DNA: TGTGCCAGCAGCCAGAGGGACATACTCACCTTC
CDR3 protein: CASSQRDILTF